The rows below give T cell receptor beta chains drawn from one sample of a study of T cell changes during pregnancy in multiple sclerosis. The method was immunoSEQ multiplex PCR; TCRdb's version includes in-frame clones alone and lacks a portion of them. The table shows roughly 80,000 clones, with roughly 93% occurring only once. This material consisted of peripheral blood, taken in the second trimester of pregnancy. The receptors stem from a female donor with multiple sclerosis, enrolled in a pregnancy study. The CDR3 runs from the conserved cysteine through the conserved F or W. The D gene is left open where the match is weak. The size field is filled for only some rows; it gives once, few, many or a size class.

d_call clone_size j_call v_call cdr3_length cdr3_nt cdr3_aa
TRBD1 NA TRBJ2-5 TRBV9 15 TGTGCCAGCAGCGTGGTCGGACAGGGTCAAGAGACCCAGTACTTC CASSVVGQGQETQYF
NA NA TRBJ2-1 TRBV11-2 11 TGTGCCAGCTCCCAGGGTATCAAGCAGTTCTTC CASSQGIKQFF
NA NA TRBJ1-5 TRBV20-1 11 TGCAGTGCTGGGGAGGCTCAGCCCCAGCATTTT CSAGEAQPQHF
NA once TRBJ2-2 TRBV30 14 TGTGCCTGGAGTGGACCGGACATTTCCGGGGAGCTGTTTTTT CAWSGPDISGELFF
NA NA TRBJ2-2 TRBV19 14 TGTGCCAGTAGTATAGCCCACGAGCACGGGGAGCTGTTTTTT CASSIAHEHGELFF
TRBD2 NA TRBJ2-2 TRBV5-1 16 TGCGCCAGCAGCTTGGCCCGGGGACTAAGGGCCGGGGAGCTGTTTTTT CASSLARGLRAGELFF
NA once TRBJ1-2 TRBV7-3 13 TGTGCCAGCAGCTTCGGGGGGCGGGATGGCTACACCTTC CASSFGGRDGYTF
TRBD2 NA TRBJ2-1 TRBV11-2 17 TGTGCCAGCAGCCCCTACGGGCGGGGGTCCCCTTACAATGAGCAGTTCTTC CASSPYGRGSPYNEQFF
NA NA TRBJ1-1 TRBV13 12 TGTGCCAGCAGCTCCCCGGGCACTGAAGCTTTCTTT CASSSPGTEAFF
NA NA TRBJ2-7 TRBV19 15 TGTGCCAGTAGTCAAAGGCCGAATTCGGGCTACGAGCAGTACTTC CASSQRPNSGYEQYF
TRBD1 NA TRBJ1-1 TRBV28 16 TGTGCCAGCAGTCGGACAGGCCCGGTCTCGAACACTGAAGCTTTCTTT CASSRTGPVSNTEAFF
TRBD1 once TRBJ1-2 TRBV5-4 16 TGTGCCAGCAGCCCAGGGGTCGACAGGGGGCAATATGGCTACACCTTC CASSPGVDRGQYGYTF
NA once TRBJ2-7 TRBV27 14 TGTGCCAGCAGTTTAGGGGGGTATTCCTACGAGCAGTACTTC CASSLGGYSYEQYF
NA NA TRBJ1-2 TRBV30 16 TGTGCCTGGAGTCCCGAGCCCCTCCGGACAGACTATGGCTACACCTTC CAWSPEPLRTDYGYTF
TRBD1 NA TRBJ1-5 TRBV4-1 18 TGCGCCAGCAGCCAAGCTGGGGGACAGGTCGGAAGCAATCAGCCCCAGCATTTT CASSQAGGQVGSNQPQHF
NA NA TRBJ2-7 TRBV7-2 16 TGTGCCAGCAGCTTCTCCGTGGGGGTGGGGGCAGGCGAGCAGTACTTC CASSFSVGVGAGEQYF
TRBD1 NA TRBJ1-1 TRBV19 14 TGTGCCAGTGGGGACAGGAGGATGAACACTGAAGCTTTCTTT CASGDRRMNTEAFF
TRBD2 NA TRBJ2-1 TRBV27 16 TGTGCCAGCAGTCGGCCGGGACTAGTGAAGGACAATGAGCAGTTCTTC CASSRPGLVKDNEQFF
TRBD1 NA TRBJ2-1 TRBV7-2 16 TGTGCCAGCAGGGTTACAGGGGGGTCTCCCTACAATGAGCAGTTCTTC CASRVTGGSPYNEQFF
NA NA TRBJ1-3 TRBV29-1 14 TGCAGCGCCGAGGGGGGGACGAGTAGAAACACCATATATTTT CSAEGGTSRNTIYF
NA NA TRBJ1-5 TRBV27 15 TGTGCCGAAACCTTAGAGGGAGGCAGCAATCAGCCCCAGCATTTT CAETLEGGSNQPQHF
TRBD1 NA TRBJ1-2 TRBV19 18 TGTGCCAGCACCTCATCTACGACCACAGGGGAAGTTAGCTATGGCTACACCTTC CASTSSTTTGEVSYGYTF
NA NA TRBJ1-2 TRBV5-1 13 TGCGCCAGCAGCTTCGACAGCCCCTATGGCTACACCTTC CASSFDSPYGYTF
NA NA TRBJ2-1 TRBV5-1 15 TGCGCCAGCAGCTTCTCGTGGGGGGTGGACAATGAGCAGTTCTTC CASSFSWGVDNEQFF
TRBD2 NA TRBJ2-5 TRBV30 15 TGTGCCTGGACGGGGGGGGCCAGAGCGGAAGAGACCCAGTACTTC CAWTGGARAEETQYF
NA NA TRBJ1-3 TRBV19 15 TGTGCCAGTAGTATTTTGAGGGATTCTGGAAACACCATATATTTT CASSILRDSGNTIYF
NA NA TRBJ1-2 TRBV7-9 13 TGTGCCAGCAGCTTAGAGACAGGCTATGGCTACACCTTC CASSLETGYGYTF
NA NA TRBJ1-2 TRBV7-6 15 TGTGCCAGCAGCCCGTGGGGAGGGTCTAACTATGGCTACACCTTC CASSPWGGSNYGYTF
NA once TRBJ2-1 TRBV21-1 16 TGTGCCAGCAGCAAAGTCCCACAGCGGGGGGGTTGGGAGCAGTTCTTC CASSKVPQRGGWEQFF
TRBD1 NA TRBJ2-5 TRBV25-1 14 TGTGCCAGCAGTGGGACAGGAGGCCAAGAGACCCAGTACTTC CASSGTGGQETQYF
TRBD1 NA TRBJ2-2 TRBV7-8 16 TGTGCCAGCAGCATTACAGGGGGCGCGGACACCGGGGAGCTGTTTTTT CASSITGGADTGELFF
TRBD2 NA TRBJ2-7 TRBV19 16 TGTGCCAGTAGTGCCTTTAGCGGGGGCCTCTCCTACGAGCAGTACTTC CASSAFSGGLSYEQYF
NA NA TRBJ2-3 TRBV2 15 TGTGCCAGCAGTGTACAGGCGATCAGCACAGATACGCAGTATTTT CASSVQAISTDTQYF
NA NA TRBJ2-1 TRBV5-1 15 TGCGCCAGCAGCCCAGACTCGGGAACCTACAATGAGCAGTTCTTC CASSPDSGTYNEQFF
TRBD2 NA TRBJ2-7 TRBV6-5 14 TGTGCCAGCAGTGTCGGGGGGGGAACCTACGAGCAGTACTTC CASSVGGGTYEQYF
NA few TRBJ2-7 TRBV10-1 16 TGCGCCAGCAGTGGCCCTGGGGCCGCCGGGTCCTACGAGCAGTACTTC CASSGPGAAGSYEQYF
NA NA TRBJ2-7 TRBV12-5 13 TGTGCTAGTTCCATCTGGGGCGGGAACGAGCAGTACTTC CASSIWGGNEQYF
NA once TRBJ1-1 TRBV5-8 14 TGTGCCAGCAGCTTGAGGGGCAGACGCACTGAAGCTTTCTTT CASSLRGRRTEAFF
NA NA TRBJ1-1 TRBV30 14 TGTGCCTGGAGTGACCTGGGCCCGAACACTGAAGCTTTCTTT CAWSDLGPNTEAFF
NA NA TRBJ1-6 TRBV4-2 16 TGTGCCAGCAGCCAGCTCGGACGGGGGGCTAATTCACCCCTCCACTTT CASSQLGRGANSPLHF